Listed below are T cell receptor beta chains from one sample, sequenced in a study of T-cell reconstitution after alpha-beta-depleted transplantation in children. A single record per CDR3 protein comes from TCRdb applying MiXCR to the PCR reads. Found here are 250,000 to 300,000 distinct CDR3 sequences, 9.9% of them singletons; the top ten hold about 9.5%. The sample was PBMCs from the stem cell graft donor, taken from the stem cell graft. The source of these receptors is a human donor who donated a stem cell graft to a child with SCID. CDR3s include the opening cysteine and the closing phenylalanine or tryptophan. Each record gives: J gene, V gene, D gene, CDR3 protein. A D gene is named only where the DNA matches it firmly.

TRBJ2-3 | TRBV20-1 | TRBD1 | CSAADRKEPTDTQYF
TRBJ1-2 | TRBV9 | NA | CASSHGRGVSYGYTF
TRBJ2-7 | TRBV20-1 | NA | CSARTTVGSYEQYF
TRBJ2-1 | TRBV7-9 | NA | CASSLGDDYNEQFF
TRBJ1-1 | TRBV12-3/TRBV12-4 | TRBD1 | CASSYPGQVNTEAFF
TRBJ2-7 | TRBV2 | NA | CAGQTGPEYEQYF
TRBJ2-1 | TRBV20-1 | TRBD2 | CSATGLAGTYNEQFF
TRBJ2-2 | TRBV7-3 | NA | CASSQTLAGELFF
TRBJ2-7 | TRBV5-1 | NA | CASSPPDSYEQYF
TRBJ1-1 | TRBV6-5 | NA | CASSYLQGLKNTEAFF